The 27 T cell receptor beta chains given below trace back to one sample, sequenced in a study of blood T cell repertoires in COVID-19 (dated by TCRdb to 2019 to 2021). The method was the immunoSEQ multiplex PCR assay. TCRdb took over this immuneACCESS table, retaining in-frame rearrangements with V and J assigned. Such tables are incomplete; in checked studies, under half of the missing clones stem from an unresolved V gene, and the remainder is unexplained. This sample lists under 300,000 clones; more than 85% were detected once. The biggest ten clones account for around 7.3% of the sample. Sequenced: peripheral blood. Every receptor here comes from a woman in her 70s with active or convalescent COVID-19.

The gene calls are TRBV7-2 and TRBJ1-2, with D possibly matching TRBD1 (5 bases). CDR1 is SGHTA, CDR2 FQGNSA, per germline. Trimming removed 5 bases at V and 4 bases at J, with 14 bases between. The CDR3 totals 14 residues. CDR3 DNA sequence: TGTGCCAGCAGCCCTGTTGGGGGGGTCTATGGCTACACCTTC. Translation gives CASSPVGGVYGYTF.

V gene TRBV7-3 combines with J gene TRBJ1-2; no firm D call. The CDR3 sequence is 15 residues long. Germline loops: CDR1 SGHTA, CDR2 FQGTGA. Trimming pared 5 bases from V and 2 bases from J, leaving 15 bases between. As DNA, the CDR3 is TGTGCCAGCAGCCCGGGGTTACAGAAAAACTATGGCTACACCTTC. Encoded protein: CASSPGLQKNYGYTF.

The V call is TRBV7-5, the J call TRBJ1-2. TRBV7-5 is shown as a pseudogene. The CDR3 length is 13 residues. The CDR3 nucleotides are TGTGCCCTTAAGTGTCCCTATCGCTATGGCTACACCTTC. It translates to CALKCPYRYGYTF.

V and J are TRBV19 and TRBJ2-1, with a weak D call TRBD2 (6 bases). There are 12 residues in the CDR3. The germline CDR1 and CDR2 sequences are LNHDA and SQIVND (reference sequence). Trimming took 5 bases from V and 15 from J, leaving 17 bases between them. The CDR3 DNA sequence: TGTGCCAGTAGTGCGGGGCCAAGCTCCTCGTTCTTC. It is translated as CASSAGPSSSFF.

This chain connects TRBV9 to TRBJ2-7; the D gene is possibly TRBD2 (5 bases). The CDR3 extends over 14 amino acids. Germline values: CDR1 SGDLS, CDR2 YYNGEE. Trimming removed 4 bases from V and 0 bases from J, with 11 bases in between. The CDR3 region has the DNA TGTGCCAGCAGCCCCACGGGATCCTCCTACGAGCAGTACTTC. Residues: CASSPTGSSYEQYF.

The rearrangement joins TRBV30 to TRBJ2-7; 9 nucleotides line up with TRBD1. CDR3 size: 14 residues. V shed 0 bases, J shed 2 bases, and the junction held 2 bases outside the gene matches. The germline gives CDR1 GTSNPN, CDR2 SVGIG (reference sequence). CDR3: CAWSVRDRAYEQYF. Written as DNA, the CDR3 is TGTGCCTGGAGTGTCCGGGACAGGGCCTACGAGCAGTACTTC.

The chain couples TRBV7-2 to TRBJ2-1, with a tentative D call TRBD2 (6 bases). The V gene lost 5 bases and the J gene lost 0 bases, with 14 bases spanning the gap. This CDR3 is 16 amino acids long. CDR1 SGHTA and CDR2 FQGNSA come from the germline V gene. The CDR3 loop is CASSPGVGSSYNEQFF. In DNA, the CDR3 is TGTGCCAGCAGCCCGGGAGTGGGGAGCTCCTACAATGAGCAGTTCTTC.

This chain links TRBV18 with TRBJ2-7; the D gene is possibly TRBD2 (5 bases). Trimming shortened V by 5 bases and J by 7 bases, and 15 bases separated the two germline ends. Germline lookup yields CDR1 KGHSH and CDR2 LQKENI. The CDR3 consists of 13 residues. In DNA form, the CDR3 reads TGTGCCAGCTCATCCAGCGGATACCTTGAGCAGTACTTC. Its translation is CASSSSGYLEQYF. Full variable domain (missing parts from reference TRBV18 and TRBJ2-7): NAGVMQNPRHLVRRRGQEARLRCSPMKGHSHVYWYRQLPEEGLKFMVYLQKENIIDESGMPKERFSAEFPKEGPSILRIQQVVRGDSAAYFCASSSSGYLEQYFGPGTRLTVT.

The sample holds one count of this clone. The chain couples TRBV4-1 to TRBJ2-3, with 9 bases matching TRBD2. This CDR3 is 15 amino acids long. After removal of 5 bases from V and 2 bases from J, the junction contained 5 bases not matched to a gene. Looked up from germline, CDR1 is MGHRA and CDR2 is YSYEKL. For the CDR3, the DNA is TGCGCCAGCAGCGCCTTAGCGGGGGCCACAGATACGCAGTATTTT. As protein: CASSALAGATDTQYF.

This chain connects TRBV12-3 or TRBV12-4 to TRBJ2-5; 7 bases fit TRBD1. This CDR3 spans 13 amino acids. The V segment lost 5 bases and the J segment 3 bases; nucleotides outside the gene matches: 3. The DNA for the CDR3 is TGTGCCAGCAGTACAGGGACAGAAGAGACCCAGTACTTC. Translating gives CASSTGTEETQYF.

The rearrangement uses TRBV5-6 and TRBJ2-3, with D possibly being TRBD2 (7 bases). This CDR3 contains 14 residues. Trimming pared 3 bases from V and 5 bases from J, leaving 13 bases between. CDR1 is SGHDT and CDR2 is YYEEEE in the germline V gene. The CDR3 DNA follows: TGTGCCAGCAGCTCCGCGGGGGCGGGAGATACGCAGTATTTT. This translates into CASSSAGAGDTQYF.

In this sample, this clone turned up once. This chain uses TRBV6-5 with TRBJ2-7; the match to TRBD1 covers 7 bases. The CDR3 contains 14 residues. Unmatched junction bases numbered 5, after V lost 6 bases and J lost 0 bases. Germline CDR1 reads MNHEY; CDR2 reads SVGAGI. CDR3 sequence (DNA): TGTGCCAGCAGAAAAGGGACAGTCTCCTACGAGCAGTACTTC. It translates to CASRKGTVSYEQYF.

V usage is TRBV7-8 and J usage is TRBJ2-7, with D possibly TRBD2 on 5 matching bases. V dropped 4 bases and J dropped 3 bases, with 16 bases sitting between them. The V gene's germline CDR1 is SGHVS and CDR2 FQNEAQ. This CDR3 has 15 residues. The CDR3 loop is CASSYKEASFYEQYF. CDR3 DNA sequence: TGTGCCAGCAGCTACAAGGAGGCTTCGTTCTACGAGCAGTACTTC.

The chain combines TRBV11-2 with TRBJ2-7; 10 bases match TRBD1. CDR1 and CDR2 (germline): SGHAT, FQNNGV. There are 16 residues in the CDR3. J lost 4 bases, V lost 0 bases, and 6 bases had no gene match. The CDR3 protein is CASSLDLGTGVYEQYF. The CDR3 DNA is TGTGCCAGCAGCTTAGATCTCGGGACAGGGGTGTACGAGCAGTACTTC.

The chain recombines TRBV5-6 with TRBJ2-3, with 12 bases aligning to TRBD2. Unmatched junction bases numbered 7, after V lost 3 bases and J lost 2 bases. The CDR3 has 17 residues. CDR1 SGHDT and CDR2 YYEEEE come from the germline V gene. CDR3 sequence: CASSSGLAGILTDTQYF. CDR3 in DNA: TGTGCCAGCAGCTCCGGACTAGCGGGGATCCTCACAGATACGCAGTATTTT.

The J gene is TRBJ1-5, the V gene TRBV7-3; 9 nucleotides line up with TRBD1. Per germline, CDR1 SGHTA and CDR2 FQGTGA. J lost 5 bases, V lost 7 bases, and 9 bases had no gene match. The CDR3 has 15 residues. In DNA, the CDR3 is TGTGCCAGCACCCAAACAGGGGGCAGGGATCAGCCCCAGCATTTT. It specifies CASTQTGGRDQPQHF.

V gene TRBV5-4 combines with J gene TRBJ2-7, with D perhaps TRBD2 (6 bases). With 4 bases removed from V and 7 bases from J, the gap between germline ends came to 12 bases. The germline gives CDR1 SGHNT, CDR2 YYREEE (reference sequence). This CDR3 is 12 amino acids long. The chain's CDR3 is CASSRTGEEQYF. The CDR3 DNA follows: TGTGCCAGCAGCCGGACGGGGGAGGAGCAGTACTTC.

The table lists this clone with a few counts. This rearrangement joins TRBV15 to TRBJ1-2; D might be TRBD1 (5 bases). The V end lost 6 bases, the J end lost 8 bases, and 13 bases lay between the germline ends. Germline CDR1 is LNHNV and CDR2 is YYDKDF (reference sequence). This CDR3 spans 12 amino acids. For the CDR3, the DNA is TGTGCCACCAGTAGTCAGGGCGAGGGCTACACCTTC. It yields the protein CATSSQGEGYTF. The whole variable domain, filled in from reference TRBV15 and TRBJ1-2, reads DAMVIQNPRYQVTQFGKPVTLSCSQTLNHNVMYWYQQKSSQAPKLLFHYYDKDFNNEADTPDNFQSRRPNTSFCFLDIRSPGLGDTAMYLCATSSQGEGYTFGSGTRLTVV.

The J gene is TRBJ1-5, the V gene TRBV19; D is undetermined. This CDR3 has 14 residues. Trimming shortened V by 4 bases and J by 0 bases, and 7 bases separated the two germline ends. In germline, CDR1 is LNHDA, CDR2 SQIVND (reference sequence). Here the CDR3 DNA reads TGTGCCAGTAGTAGGCAGGCTAGCAATCAGCCCCAGCATTTT. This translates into CASSRQASNQPQHF.

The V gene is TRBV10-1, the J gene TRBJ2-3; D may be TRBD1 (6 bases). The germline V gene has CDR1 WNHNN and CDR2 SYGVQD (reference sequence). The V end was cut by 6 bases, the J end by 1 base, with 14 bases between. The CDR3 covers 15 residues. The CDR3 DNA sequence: TGCGCCAGCAGGGGGGCTCAGCAGCGCACAGATACGCAGTATTTT. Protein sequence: CASRGAQQRTDTQYF.

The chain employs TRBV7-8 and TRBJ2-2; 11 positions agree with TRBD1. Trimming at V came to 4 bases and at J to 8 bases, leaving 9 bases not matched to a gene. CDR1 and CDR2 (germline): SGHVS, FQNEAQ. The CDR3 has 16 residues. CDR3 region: CASSSDGTGGAGELFF. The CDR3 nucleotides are TGTGCCAGCAGCTCGGACGGGACAGGGGGAGCGGGGGAGCTGTTTTTT. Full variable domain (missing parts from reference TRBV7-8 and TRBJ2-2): GAGVSQSPRYKVAKRGQDVALRCDPISGHVSLFWYQQALGQGPEFLTYFQNEAQLDKSGLPSDRFFAERPEGSVSTLKIQRTQQEDSAVYLCASSSDGTGGAGELFFGEGSRLTVL.

CDR3 bases: TGTGCCAGCTCACCATGGGGGGTGGGGAACACTGAAGCTTTCTTT. This codes for CASSPWGVGNTEAFF. The chain combines TRBV18 with TRBJ1-1; maybe TRBD1 (5 bases). CDR3 length equals 15 residues. Germline V gene data show CDR1 as KGHSH and CDR2 as LQKENI. Trimming pared 2 bases from V and 1 base from J, leaving 11 bases between.

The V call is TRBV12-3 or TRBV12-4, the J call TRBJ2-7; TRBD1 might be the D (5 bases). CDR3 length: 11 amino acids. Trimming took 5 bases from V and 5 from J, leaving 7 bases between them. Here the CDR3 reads CASSQGDEQYF. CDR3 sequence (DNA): TGTGCCAGCAGTCAAGGGGACGAGCAGTACTTC.

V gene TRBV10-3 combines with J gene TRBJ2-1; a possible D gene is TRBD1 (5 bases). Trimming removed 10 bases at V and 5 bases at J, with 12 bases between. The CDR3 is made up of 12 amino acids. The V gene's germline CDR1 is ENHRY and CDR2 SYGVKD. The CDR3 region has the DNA TGTGCCACCAAGGGGTATCACAATGAGCAGTTCTTC. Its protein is CATKGYHNEQFF.

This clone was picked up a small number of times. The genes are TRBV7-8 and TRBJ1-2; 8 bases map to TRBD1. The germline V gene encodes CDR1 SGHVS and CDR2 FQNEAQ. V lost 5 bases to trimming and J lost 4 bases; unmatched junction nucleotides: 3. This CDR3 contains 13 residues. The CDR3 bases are TGTGCCAGCAGCACTACAGGGGGCTATGGCTACACCTTC. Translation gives CASSTTGGYGYTF.

The CDR3 protein is CASSWQGSYGYTF. As DNA, the CDR3 is TGCGCCAGCAGTTGGCAGGGGAGCTATGGCTACACCTTC. The chain combines TRBV4-3 with TRBJ1-2; D is perhaps TRBD1 (6 bases). Germline V gene lookup returns CDR1 LGHNA and CDR2 YSLEER. Trimming took off 6 bases at V and 4 bases at J, with 12 bases between the two ends. The CDR3 sequence is 13 residues long.

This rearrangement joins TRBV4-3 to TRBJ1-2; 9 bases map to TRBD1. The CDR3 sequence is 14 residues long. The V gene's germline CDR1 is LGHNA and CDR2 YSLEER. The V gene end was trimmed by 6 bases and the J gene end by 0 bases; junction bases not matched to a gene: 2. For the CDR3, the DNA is TGCGCCAGCAGGGGACAGGGCGCTAACTATGGCTACACCTTC. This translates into CASRGQGANYGYTF.